These T cell receptor beta chains were read from a single sample in a study of cytomegalovirus exposure and HLA in healthy donors. TCRdb keeps only in-frame clones here, not all; method: immunoSEQ multiplex PCR. The profile covers about 160,000 clones, with 85% appearing a single time and about 2% taken by the ten largest. The sequenced material came from PBMCs. These receptors were obtained from a man between 18 and 35 years old in good health and CMV-seropositive. The CDR3 runs from the conserved cysteine through the conserved F or W. Fields, in order: J gene, clone size, D gene, V gene, CDR3 DNA, CDR3 protein. The D gene is left open where the match is weak. Clone size, where shown, is once, few, many, or a class for clones that have expanded.

TRBJ2-7 | . | . | TRBV6-5 | TGTGCCAGCAGTTGGGGACCCGGGGGTAGCTCCTACGAGCAGTACTTC | CASSWGPGGSSYEQYF
TRBJ2-7 | . | TRBD1 | TRBV7-8 | TGTGCCAGCAGCTACGACAGGGACTACGAGCAGTACTTC | CASSYDRDYEQYF
TRBJ2-3 | . | TRBD2 | TRBV6-5 | TGTGCCACCCGCCCGGGGGGGAGCACAGATACGCAGTATTTT | CATRPGGSTDTQYF
TRBJ2-1 | . | . | TRBV6-6 | TGTGCCAGCAGTTACTCGAATCTCAGGGATGAGCAGTTCTTC | CASSYSNLRDEQFF
TRBJ2-7 | . | TRBD2 | TRBV7-9 | TGTGCCAGCAGCCCCCCAAGTAGCGGGGTGCCGAAGTACTTC | CASSPPSSGVPKYF
TRBJ1-1 | few | . | TRBV19 | TGTGCCAGTAGTATAGATCTCGGCAGGGAAAACACTGAAGCTTTCTTT | CASSIDLGRENTEAFF
TRBJ1-5 | . | TRBD1 | TRBV6-1 | TGTGCCAGCAGTGGCTACAGGGGGCCCAGCAATCAGCCCCAGCATTTT | CASSGYRGPSNQPQHF
TRBJ1-5 | . | . | TRBV19 | TGTGCCAGTAGTATGACAGTCTATAGCAATCAGCCCCAGCATTTT | CASSMTVYSNQPQHF
TRBJ1-3 | . | TRBD1 | TRBV19 | TGTGCCAGTAGTCCCGACAGGGTACGATCCGGAAACACCATATATTTT | CASSPDRVRSGNTIYF
TRBJ1-6 | . | . | TRBV5-1 | TGCGCCAGCAGCTTGAAGACAGGAAGGTTGGATTCACCCCTCCACTTT | CASSLKTGRLDSPLHF
TRBJ2-2 | . | . | TRBV7-9 | TGTGCCAGCACGGGGGGCAGCACCGGGGAGCTGTTTTTT | CASTGGSTGELFF
TRBJ2-1 | . | TRBD2 | TRBV7-9 | TGTGCCAGCAGCTTAGAGGCGGGGGGGCTCGATGAGCAGTTCTTC | CASSLEAGGLDEQFF
TRBJ1-1 | once | . | TRBV27 | TGTGCCAGCAGTCATCCCCCGGGGGAAAAGCGGCAAGCTTTCTTT | CASSHPPGEKRQAFF
TRBJ1-5 | . | TRBD1 | TRBV11-2 | TGTGCCAGCAGCTCTGGGGACAGGAATAGCAATCAGCCCCAGCATTTT | CASSSGDRNSNQPQHF
TRBJ2-2 | . | . | TRBV7-2 | TGTGCCAGCAGCTTTTCGACCGGGGAGCTGTTTTTT | CASSFSTGELFF
TRBJ2-3 | . | . | TRBV6-6 | TGTGCCAGCAGTTACTCTCGACTAGTTCTAGATACGCAGTATTTT | CASSYSRLVLDTQYF
TRBJ2-1 | . | . | TRBV11-3 | TGTGCCAGCAGCTTAGATTTCGAAGGGAGCTCCTACAATGAGCAGTTCTTC | CASSLDFEGSSYNEQFF
TRBJ2-5 | . | TRBD2 | TRBV10-3 | TGTGCCATCAGCTTAAGCGGGGGGGCCGAGGAGACCCAGTACTTC | CAISLSGGAEETQYF
TRBJ1-2 | . | TRBD1 | TRBV19 | TGTGCCAGTAGTACAGGACAGGGGCAGTATGGCTACACCTTC | CASSTGQGQYGYTF
TRBJ1-2 | few | . | TRBV9 | TGTGCCAGCAGCGCGAGGTCTAACTATGGCTACACCTTC | CASSARSNYGYTF
TRBJ1-4 | . | . | TRBV9 | TGTGCCAGCAGCGTAGGGAGGGCTAATGAAAAACTGTTTTTT | CASSVGRANEKLFF
TRBJ2-1 | . | TRBD2 | TRBV7-2 | TGTGCCAGCAGCCCCGGGACTAGCTACAATGAGCAGTTCTTC | CASSPGTSYNEQFF